These 27 T cell receptor beta chains came from one sample sequenced in a study of OX40 agonist ivuxolimab in advanced cancers. Profiled with immunoSEQ multiplex PCR; TCRdb holds only in-frame clones, not every one. The table lists fewer than 20,000 clones, 90% of them singletons. Here the sequenced sample was CD4+ or CD8+ T cells sorted from blood, taken in a trial of the OX40 agonist ivuxolimab. The receptors come from an adult with an advanced solid tumor such as melanoma, head and neck, liver or kidney cancer.

As DNA, the CDR3 is TGTGCCAGCAGCCTCGGACTAGCGGGGGGCACAGATACGCAGTATTTT. It is translated as CASSLGLAGGTDTQYF. The V gene is TRBV7-9, the J gene TRBJ2-3; TRBD2 matches 13 bases. The germline V gene encodes CDR1 SEHNR and CDR2 FQNEAQ (reference sequence). This CDR3 contains 16 residues. Losses at the gene ends were 5 bases for V and 1 base for J; bases not matched to a gene: 3.

The chain has TRBV19 and TRBJ1-5; D is uncertain. The CDR3 covers 15 residues. The germline V gene has CDR1 LNHDA and CDR2 SQIVND (reference sequence). The V end lost 3 bases, the J end lost 0 bases, and 9 bases lay between the germline ends. Written as DNA, the CDR3 is TGTGCCAGTAGTATCGATGGCAGTAGCAATCAGCCCCAGCATTTT. Its translation: CASSIDGSSNQPQHF. Full variable domain (rest looked up from reference TRBV19 and TRBJ1-5): DGGITQSPKYLFRKEGQNVTLSCEQNLNHDAMYWYRQDPGQGLRLIYYSQIVNDFQKGDIAEGYSVSREKKESFPLTVTSAQKNPTAFYLCASSIDGSSNQPQHFGDGTRLSIL.

This clone was found a few times. This chain joins TRBV11-1 and TRBJ2-7; possible D gene TRBD1, 6 bases. Germline loops: CDR1 SGHAT, CDR2 FQDESV (reference sequence). The length of the CDR3 is 16 residues. V gave up 2 bases and J gave up 2 bases, with 16 bases separating them. In DNA form, the CDR3 reads TGTGCCAGCAGCTTATCAGGGGATTCCCTTACCTACGAGCAGTACTTC. This translates into CASSLSGDSLTYEQYF.

The chain couples TRBV27 to TRBJ2-2; TRBD1 matches at 7 bases. The V and J ends lost 6 bases and 3 bases, in that order; junction bases with no gene match: 4. The CDR3 loop spans 14 amino acids. Germline V gives CDR1 MNHEY, CDR2 SMNVEV (reference sequence). CDR3 coding DNA: TGTGCCAGCAGACAGGGGCGGGACACCGGGGAGCTGTTTTTT. Translating it yields CASRQGRDTGELFF.

This clone is a singleton in its sample. The V gene is TRBV2, the J gene TRBJ2-7; D unclear. The germline gives CDR1 SNHLY, CDR2 FYNNEI. The V end was cut by 0 bases, the J end by 6 bases, with 3 bases between. This CDR3 is built from 11 residues. CDR3 sequence reads: CASSEAPEQYF. The CDR3 coding sequence is TGTGCCAGCAGTGAAGCGCCCGAGCAGTACTTC.

The V and J genes are TRBV2 and TRBJ2-7, with 7 bases that match TRBD1. V lost 6 bases and J lost 7; bases outside the gene matches: 3. Germline V gene sequence: CDR1 SNHLY, CDR2 FYNNEI. There are 11 residues in the CDR3. This CDR3 reads CASRYRGEQYF. The DNA of the CDR3 is TGTGCCAGCAGGTACAGGGGAGAGCAGTACTTC. Together with reference TRBV2 and TRBJ2-7, the CDR3 gives the full variable domain: EPEVTQTPSHQVTQMGQEVILRCVPISNHLYFYWYRQILGQKVEFLVSFYNNEISEKSEIFDDQFSVERPDGSNFTLKIRSTKLEDSAMYFCASRYRGEQYFGPGTRLTVT.

In nucleotides, the CDR3 is TGTGCCAGCAGTCCTTGGACAGGGCTCGAGACCCAGTACTTC. This translates into CASSPWTGLETQYF. The rearrangement links TRBV27 to TRBJ2-5, with TRBD1 matching over 8 bases. The J segment lost 5 bases and the V segment lost 5 bases, leaving 7 bases of the junction unmatched. Germline V gene lookup returns CDR1 MNHEY and CDR2 SMNVEV (reference sequence). The CDR3 sequence is 14 residues long.

In regard to this clone: Other DNA variants within this sample encode the same CDR3. The V and J genes are TRBV5-6 and TRBJ1-6; D remains ambiguous. V was clipped by 0 bases and J by 7 bases, with 11 bases between them. The CDR3 totals 15 residues. Germline values: CDR1 SGHDT, CDR2 YYEEEE. The CDR3 bases are TGTGCCAGCAGCTTGGGGCCAAACGGCAATTCACCCCTCCACTTT. Residues: CASSLGPNGNSPLHF.

This chain links TRBV5-1 with TRBJ2-7; D is possibly TRBD1 (7 bases). The V gene lost 0 bases and the J gene lost 3 bases, with 13 bases spanning the gap. This CDR3 region has 15 residues. CDR1 SGHRS and CDR2 YFSETQ come from the germline V gene. This chain's CDR3 is CASSLVAGGIYEQYF. CDR3 in DNA: TGCGCCAGCAGCTTGGTCGCAGGGGGGATCTACGAGCAGTACTTC.

V usage is TRBV19 and J usage is TRBJ1-2; D might be TRBD1 (6 bases). The CDR3 sequence is 15 residues long. Germline V gene data show CDR1 as LNHDA and CDR2 as SQIVND (reference sequence). Trimming shortened V by 3 bases and J by 1 base, and 12 bases separated the two germline ends. CDR3 amino acids: CASSIDGGDNYGYTF. CDR3 in DNA: TGTGCCAGTAGTATTGACGGGGGCGATAACTATGGCTACACCTTC. The whole variable domain, remainder taken from reference TRBV19 and TRBJ1-2, is DGGITQSPKYLFRKEGQNVTLSCEQNLNHDAMYWYRQDPGQGLRLIYYSQIVNDFQKGDIAEGYSVSREKKESFPLTVTSAQKNPTAFYLCASSIDGGDNYGYTFGSGTRLTVV.

The CDR3 loop reads CASSFSGSTTGELFF. The CDR3 nucleotides read TGTGCCAGCAGCTTTAGCGGGAGTACCACCGGGGAGCTGTTTTTT. This sequence joins TRBV7-9 and TRBJ2-2; the match to TRBD2 covers 9 bases. The junction had 3 bases not matched to a gene; V was cut back by 3 bases and J by 4 bases. Germline values: CDR1 SEHNR, CDR2 FQNEAQ (reference sequence). The CDR3 runs 15 residues.

The rearrangement links TRBV29-1 to TRBJ1-1; 10 bases are shared with TRBD1. The V gene end was trimmed by 7 bases and the J gene end by 6 bases; junction bases not matched to a gene: 2. The germline V gene encodes CDR1 SQVTM and CDR2 ANQGSEA. CDR3 size: 11 residues. CDR3 coding DNA: TGCAGCGCTGGGACAGGGGCTGAAGCTTTCTTT. It is translated as CSAGTGAEAFF. The full variable domain, its missing parts supplied by reference TRBV29-1 and TRBJ1-1, is SAVISQKPSRDICQRGTSLTIQCQVDSQVTMMFWYRQQPGQSLTLIATANQGSEATYESGFVIDKFPISRPNLTFSTLTVSNMSPEDSSIYLCSAGTGAEAFFGQGTRLTVV.

The rearrangement joins TRBV19 to TRBJ2-7, with 7 bases aligning to TRBD2. The CDR3 is 13 residues long. Germline V gene lookup returns CDR1 LNHDA and CDR2 SQIVND (reference sequence). After removal of 6 bases from V and 2 bases from J, the junction contained 4 bases not matched to a gene. As DNA, the CDR3 is TGTGCCAGTAGCCCAGCGGGAACCTACGAGCAGTACTTC. This translates into CASSPAGTYEQYF.

The J gene is TRBJ2-3, the V gene TRBV7-9; 10 bases line up with TRBD2. The trim removed 6 bases at V and 1 base at J, leaving 4 bases unmatched. The CDR3 contains 15 residues. Germline CDR1 SEHNR, CDR2 FQNEAQ (reference sequence). The CDR3 sequence is CASRSGTSGTDTQYF. The DNA of the CDR3 is TGTGCCAGCAGATCCGGGACTAGCGGCACAGATACGCAGTATTTT.

This clone was seen a few times. This rearrangement joins TRBV21-1 to TRBJ2-2. TRBV21-1 represents a pseudogene. This CDR3 comprises 18 residues. The CDR3 coding sequence is TGTGCCAGCAGCAAAGCGCTGGGAAGGTCCCTAAGGGTCGGGGAGCTGTTTTTT. Encoded protein: CASSKALGRSLRVGELFF.

The chain recombines TRBV4-3 with TRBJ2-7, with 8 bases that match TRBD1. The CDR3 is 12 amino acids. Germline V CDR1 and CDR2: LGHNA, YSLEER. J lost 6 bases, V lost 3 bases, and 1 base had no gene match. The CDR3 DNA reads as TGCGCCAGCAGCCAGGACAGGGTCGAGCAGTACTTC. Its translation is CASSQDRVEQYF.

This clone was seen once. CDR3 in amino acids: CGVRQGGEQYF. DNA of the CDR3: TGTGGAGTACGACAGGGGGGCGAGCAGTACTTC. J is TRBJ2-7 and V is TRBV6-5, with 9 bases lining up with TRBD1. The length of the CDR3 is 11 residues. Looked up from germline, CDR1 is MNHEY and CDR2 is SVGAGI.

The chain recombines TRBV6-4 with TRBJ2-1, with D unresolved. Trimming took off 2 bases at V and 0 bases at J, with 11 bases between the two ends. The CDR3 consists of 16 residues. Per the germline V gene, CDR1 is MRHNA and CDR2 is SNTAGT. For the CDR3, the DNA is TGTGCCAGCAGTGACAGCCCGGTGAGCTCCTACAATGAGCAGTTCTTC. Its translation is CASSDSPVSSYNEQFF.

This sequence joins TRBV9 and TRBJ2-2; TRBD2 is a possible D gene (5 bases). Germline loops: CDR1 SGDLS, CDR2 YYNGEE. The V and J ends lost 2 bases and 4 bases respectively, with 12 bases between them. CDR3 size: 15 residues. The CDR3 DNA sequence: TGTGCCAGCAGCGTTTGGACTGCCGTCACCGGGGAGCTGTTTTTT. It specifies CASSVWTAVTGELFF.

This clone showed up just once. J is TRBJ2-7 and V is TRBV19, with a possible D match to TRBD1 (5 bases). V lost 3 bases to trimming and J lost 1 base, with 10 bases between them. Germline loops: CDR1 LNHDA, CDR2 SQIVND (reference sequence). This CDR3 region has 14 residues. CDR3 in DNA: TGTGCCAGTAGTATCAGGCAGGGTTCCTACGAGCAGTACTTC. Protein sequence: CASSIRQGSYEQYF.

The genes are TRBV5-1 and TRBJ2-2; perhaps TRBD2 as D (5 bases). Trimming removed 0 bases from V and 5 bases from J, with 14 bases in between. This CDR3 has 16 residues. The germline CDR1 and CDR2 sequences are SGHRS and YFSETQ. DNA of the CDR3: TGCGCCAGCAGCTTGGACGGACTCGTTGGGACCGGGGAGCTGTTTTTT. It translates to CASSLDGLVGTGELFF.

The J gene is TRBJ2-7, the V gene TRBV6-6, with a tentative D call TRBD1 (6 bases). This CDR3 is built from 14 residues. The germline CDR1 and CDR2 sequences are MNHNY and SVGAGI (reference sequence). V lost 7 bases to trimming and J lost 6 bases, with 19 bases between them. Written as DNA, the CDR3 is TGTGCCAGCACAAAACAGGGTACCCAGGGCGAGCAGTACTTC. It translates to CASTKQGTQGEQYF.

In its sample, this clone was seen once. The chain combines TRBV30 with TRBJ2-7; 11 bases are a match to TRBD2. This CDR3 region has 14 residues. Per the germline V gene, CDR1 is GTSNPN and CDR2 is SVGIG (reference sequence). The V and J ends lost 4 bases and 6 bases, in that order; junction bases with no gene match: 8. The CDR3: CAWKGLAGWSEQYF. The CDR3 DNA follows: TGTGCCTGGAAAGGACTAGCGGGTTGGAGCGAGCAGTACTTC.

About this clone itself: At one end, the junction sequence differs from germline, possibly due to a read error. The chain links TRBV10-3 to TRBJ2-7, with TRBD1 as a possible D gene (5 bases). Germline V lookup: CDR1 ENHRY, CDR2 SYGVKD. CDR3 length: 14 residues. This chain's CDR3 is CASSYSDRRYEQYF. In DNA form, the CDR3 reads TGTGCCAGCAGTTACTCCGACAGACGGTACGAGCAGTACTTC.

The chain uses TRBV13 and TRBJ2-2, with a tentative D call TRBD1 (5 bases). Germline V gene sequence: CDR1 PRHDT, CDR2 FYEKMQ (reference sequence). This CDR3 contains 13 residues. V dropped 10 bases and J dropped 1 base, with 10 bases sitting between them. CDR3 nucleotide sequence: TGTGCCACTTCGCAGGGGAACACCGGGGAGCTGTTTTTT. As protein: CATSQGNTGELFF. Variable domain in full (rest from reference TRBV13 and TRBJ2-2): AAGVIQSPRHLIKEKRETATLKCYPIPRHDTVYWYQQGPGQDPQFLISFYEKMQSDKGSIPDRFSAQQFSDYHSELNMSSLELGDSALYFCATSQGNTGELFFGEGSRLTVL.

This chain joins TRBV27 and TRBJ2-1; 8 positions match TRBD1. Trimming cost V 5 bases and J 1 base; bases outside gene matches: 10. The CDR3 is made up of 17 amino acids. Germline CDR1 MNHEY, CDR2 SMNVEV (reference sequence). CDR3 protein: CASSLTPQGASYNEQFF. CDR3 sequence (DNA): TGTGCCAGCAGTCTTACACCGCAGGGGGCGTCCTACAATGAGCAGTTCTTC.

In its sample, this clone is medium-sized. V usage is TRBV19 and J usage is TRBJ2-7, with unresolved D. V lost 3 bases and J 6 bases, leaving 12 bases between the germline ends. CDR1 is LNHDA and CDR2 is SQIVND in the germline V gene (reference sequence). The CDR3 has 13 amino acids. The CDR3 DNA is TGTGCCAGTAGTATTGTTACATCCCCCGAGCAGTACTTC. As protein: CASSIVTSPEQYF.